This T cell receptor (beta chain) emerged from a study of identical twins. cDNA molecules carried unique molecular identifiers, and template switching added a universal primer site. Via MiXCR, TCRdb re-called the 5' RACE reads, giving one row per CDR3 protein. The table lists some 1,600,000 distinct CDR3 sequences, about 31% of them singletons. Germline CDR1 and CDR2: DFQATT and SNEGSKA (reference sequence). This CDR3 has 14 residues. Sequenced sample: cord blood. This chain links TRBV20-1 with TRBJ2-5; 10 positions agree with TRBD2. Near its end, the DNA agrees better with TRBJ2-1, so the J call may be wrong. The clonotype comes from a newborn girl in good health. The chain's CDR3 is CSARGLAIQETQFF. DNA for the CDR3: TGCAGTGCTAGGGGACTAGCGATCCAAGAGACCCAGTTCTTC.